The T cell receptor beta chain under discussion was sequenced for a study of radiotherapy plus CTLA-4 blockade in lung cancer. Study in general: Objective responses were documented in around 19% of patients, with disease control in about 29%. Whole-study results and caveats: Best predicting response, reportedly, were early blood T cell clone dynamics, with interferon-beta. After treatment with radiotherapy plus ipilimumab, TCR clones that came from the tumor expanded in blood.

In regard to this clone: Its antigen is currently unknown.

Some clones are missing from TCRdb's copy, which holds only in-frame ones; the method was immunoSEQ multiplex PCR. This table has about 99,000 clones, about 91% appearing once. The specimen comprised peripheral blood, sampled from a patient treated with radiotherapy plus ipilimumab. The TCR sequence derives from a human donor with non-small cell lung cancer that progressed on radiotherapy plus ipilimumab.

DNA for the CDR3: TGTGCCAGCAGCTTAGATCCGACAGCCTCACGGGAGCAGTACTTC. Translated: CASSLDPTASREQYF. The gene calls are TRBV11-2 and TRBJ2-7; possibly TRBD1 for D (5 bases). CDR3 size: 15 residues. Germline CDR1 reads SGHAT; CDR2 reads FQNNGV. The ends were cut back, 0 bases at V and 7 bases at J, with 16 bases in the middle.